Following are 10 T cell receptor beta chains from one sample sequenced in a study of T cells in women clearing cervical HPV infection. TCRdb's table, derived via immunoSEQ multiplex PCR, lists solely in-frame clones and lacks some. In total, the table holds 30,000 to 40,000 clones. The sample was blood buffy coat. These receptors all stem from a woman aged 18 to 69 with a cervical HPV16 infection that either progressed to CIN3+ or cleared (not recorded which).

As to this clone: The CDR3 extends 3 residues past the end of the read, so its final part is completed from the germline J gene. The V call is TRBV2, the J call TRBJ2-7, with TRBD1 matching 9 bases. Trimming cost V 4 bases and J 2 bases; bases outside gene matches: 3. This CDR3 is 14 amino acids long. The germline gives CDR1 SNHLY, CDR2 FYNNEI. CDR3 sequence reads: CASSVGQGPYEQYF. CDR3 bases read: TGTGCCAGCAGTGTGGGACAGGGTCCCTACGAG.

Points on this clone: Read data end 3 residues before the CDR3 end; the end is taken from the germline J gene. The genes are TRBV18 and TRBJ1-1; 7 nucleotides match TRBD1. Looked up from germline, CDR1 is KGHSH and CDR2 is LQKENI. The CDR3 extends over 14 amino acids. V lost 3 bases and J lost 5; bases outside the gene matches: 6. CDR3 in amino acids: CASSPTGFRTEAFF. The CDR3 bases that were read are TGTGCCAGCTCACCGACAGGGTTTCGGACTGAA. Based on the CDR3 plus reference TRBV18 and TRBJ1-1, the full variable domain is NAGVMQNPRHLVRRRGQEARLRCSPMKGHSHVYWYRQLPEEGLKFMVYLQKENIIDESGMPKERFSAEFPKEGPSILRIQQVVRGDSAAYFCASSPTGFRTEAFFGQGTRLTVV.

Of note for this clone: The read terminates 3 residues ahead of where the CDR3 ends, so the germline J gene completes it. J is TRBJ1-5 and V is TRBV7-9; D perhaps matches TRBD1 (5 bases). Germline V gene sequence: CDR1 SEHNR, CDR2 FQNEAQ (reference sequence). The CDR3 totals 15 residues. V dropped 1 base and J dropped 4 bases, with 11 bases sitting between them. The CDR3 region is CASSLGSDRNQPQHF. Incomplete CDR3 DNA: TGTGCCAGCAGCTTAGGAAGCGACAGAAATCAGCCC. Looking up the rest from reference TRBV7-9 and TRBJ1-5 gives the full variable domain: DTGVSQNPRHKITKRGQNVTFRCDPISEHNRLYWYRQTLGQGPEFLTYFQNEAQLEKSRLLSDRFSAERPKGSFSTLEIQRTEQGDSAMYLCASSLGSDRNQPQHFGDGTRLSIL.

About this clone itself: One end of the junction fails to match germline, which may point to a read error. The CDR3 extends 3 residues past the end of the read, so its final part is completed from the germline J gene. This sequence joins TRBV4-2 and TRBJ2-2; possibly TRBD2 for D (6 bases). The germline gives CDR1 LGHNA, CDR2 YNFKEQ. The CDR3 covers 14 residues. CDR3 DNA (partial): TGCGCCAGCAGCCAAGCCGGGGGAATCGGGGAG. This sequence encodes CASSQAGGIGE. The CDR3 in its entirety is CASSQAGGIGELFF.

About this clone: The read comes to an end 3 residues before the CDR3 does, leaving the germline J gene to fill in the end. The rearrangement uses TRBV12-3 or TRBV12-4 and TRBJ1-1; TRBD1 matches at 10 bases. J lost 2 bases, V lost 6 bases, and 6 bases had no gene match. The CDR3 length is 15 residues. This chain's CDR3 is CASRGQGNVNTEAFF. The covered CDR3 bases are TGTGCCAGCAGGGGACAGGGGAATGTTAACACTGAA.

In regard to this clone: With the read ending 3 residues before the CDR3 end, the germline J gene is used to fill in that end. The chain joins TRBV29-1 to TRBJ2-2, with D perhaps matching TRBD1 (6 bases). V was shortened by 6 bases and J by 3 bases, with 14 bases between the two germline ends. CDR3 size: 14 residues. CDR1 and CDR2 from the germline V gene are SQVTM and ANQGSEA. CDR3 residues: CSVAHRAHTGELFF. CDR3 bases read: TGCAGCGTAGCCCACAGGGCACACACCGGGGAG.

Notes on this clone: The read stops 3 residues short of the end of the CDR3; the missing end is completed from the germline J gene. The chain is built from TRBV4-1 and TRBJ2-5; TRBD1 matches at 9 bases. There are 16 residues in the CDR3. The trim removed 2 bases at V and 5 bases at J, leaving 9 bases unmatched. CDR1 MGHRA and CDR2 YSYEKL come from the germline V gene. The CDR3: CASSQSQGASGETQYF. The CDR3 DNA, read in part, is TGCGCCAGCAGCCAATCACAGGGGGCTAGCGGTGAGACC.

With regard to this clone: The read ends 3 residues shy of where the CDR3 ends; the end is completed using the germline J gene. The chain recombines TRBV20-1 with TRBJ2-1; TRBD2 aligns across 8 bases. The J segment lost 9 bases and the V segment lost 7 bases, leaving 11 bases of the junction unmatched. This CDR3 has 13 residues. The V gene's germline CDR1 is DFQATT and CDR2 SNEGSKA (reference sequence). CDR3 amino acids: CSGGLDTNGEQFF. CDR3 bases read: TGCAGTGGGGGACTAGATACAAATGGTGAG.

Worth noting for this clone: Read sequence stops 3 residues before the CDR3 end, and the germline J gene provides the missing end. The J gene is TRBJ2-3, the V gene TRBV7-2, with 10 nucleotides matching TRBD1. The CDR3 consists of 14 residues. Germline V CDR1 and CDR2: SGHTA, FQGNSA. The CDR3 is CASSPGTGDQPQYF. Incomplete CDR3 DNA: TGTGCCAGCAGCCCCGGGACAGGGGATCAGCCG.

Notes on this clone: The CDR3 is cut off 3 residues early in the read; its end comes from the germline J gene. This chain uses TRBV19 with TRBJ1-2, with 7 bases identical to TRBD1. There are 15 residues in the CDR3. CDR1 and CDR2 (germline): LNHDA, SQIVND (reference sequence). The CDR3 is CASRNRGQPIGGYTF. The sequenced CDR3 bases are TGTGCCAGTCGGAATCGGGGACAGCCAATCGGGGGC.